One T cell receptor beta chain is described in this entry. The antigen remains unidentified. Blood sampling was done at baseline, cycle 4 day 1, and cycle 7 day 1. Sequencing used immunoSEQ multiplex PCR; TCRdb keeps in-frame clones, though not all of them. The repertoire holds about 42,000 clones, with approximately 90% as singletons. The sample originates from a study of OX40 agonist ivuxolimab in advanced cancers. For the study at large: The study enrolled dose-escalation patients with hepatocellular carcinoma, melanoma, renal cell or head and neck cancer. Partial responses were achieved by three patients, of whom one had hepatocellular carcinoma and two had cutaneous melanoma.

With 3 bases clipped from V and 3 bases from J, the junction kept 3 bases outside the gene matches. The germline V gene encodes CDR1 WNHNN and CDR2 SYGVQD (reference sequence). This CDR3 comprises 15 residues. Study-level findings and limits: Normalized T-cell clonal expansion was also low in some nonresponders.

The specimen was CD4+ or CD8+ T cells sorted from blood, collected in a trial of the OX40 agonist ivuxolimab. This sequence was found in an adult with an advanced solid tumor such as melanoma, head and neck, liver or kidney cancer. This chain connects TRBV10-1 to TRBJ2-1, with 9 bases lining up with TRBD2. CDR3 protein: CASSDLAGVYNEQFF. CDR3 coding DNA: TGCGCCAGCAGTGATTTAGCGGGAGTCTACAATGAGCAGTTCTTC.